The sequence of this TCR beta chain was determined in a study of T cells expressing NK-cell markers. Looking at the study overall: The study drew TCR beta repertoires from sorted CD3+CD56+NKG2C+, CD3+CD56+NKG2C- and CD3+CD56-NKG2C+ T cells. Sequencing covered eight donors, seven HCMV-seropositive and one seronegative. Study outcomes and limitations: The same clonotypes also predominated in the CD3+CD56-NKG2C+ fraction of a handful of donors.

What made the TCR beta cDNA was 5'RACE template switching with UMIs. Using the 5' RACE reads, TCRdb records one entry per CDR3 protein without DNA. The data include 500,000 to 600,000 distinct CDR3 sequences; the top ten clones carry around 3.3%. In regard to this clonotype: The antigen is undetermined.

The CDR3 consists of 16 residues. Germline loops: CDR1 ENHRY, CDR2 SYGVKD. The origin of this receptor is a man between 18 and 35 years old in good health. The rearrangement uses TRBV10-3 and TRBJ2-1; as DNA is missing, the TRBD2 call by TCRdb cannot be tested. Sequencing was performed on blood T cells: a sorted CD56 or NKG2C T cell subset, CD4+ or CD8+ T cells, or bulk PBMC T cells (not recorded which). The CDR3 protein is CAISERSLAGGVEQFF.